What follows describes a single TCR beta chain. Study processing details: Estimation of nucleated cell counts was performed using reference gene primer amplification. Here immunoSEQ multiplex PCR was the method, and the copy in TCRdb shows in-frame clones only, minus some. V, J and clone size are those of that table, while D and trimming were read from the DNA. The profile shows 120,000 or so clones, 88% of them singletons. The germline V gene has CDR1 KGHDR and CDR2 SFDVKD. The CDR3 runs to 16 residues. Trimming pared 4 bases from V and 3 bases from J, leaving 15 bases between. The record originates from a study of blood T cell repertoires in COVID-19. Study in general: PBMCs, B-cell-depleted T cells, or T cells were the source of the cDNA or gDNA that made up the material.

The chain employs TRBV24-1 and TRBJ1-5, with D hard to call. Sequencing was performed on peripheral blood. This TCR was recovered from a woman between 45 and 65 years old with acute or convalescent COVID-19. The CDR3 spells CATSDSGRGYNQPQHF. The CDR3 DNA is TGTGCCACCAGTGACTCCGGACGGGGATACAATCAGCCCCAGCATTTT.